These 5 T cell receptor beta chains came from one sample sequenced in a study of cytomegalovirus exposure and HLA in healthy donors (dated by TCRdb to 2016 to 2017). The library was generated by the immunoSEQ multiplex PCR assay. TCRdb took over this immuneACCESS table, retaining in-frame rearrangements with V and J assigned. Such tables are incomplete; in checked studies, under half of the missing clones stem from an unresolved V gene, and the remainder is unexplained. The sample records roughly 62,000 clones, more than 85% of which are singletons. The biggest ten clones account for around 2.2% of the sample. Input material: PBMCs. These receptors were collected from a woman aged 30 to 39 in good health and CMV-seronegative.

V usage is TRBV19 and J usage is TRBJ2-2; possibly TRBD2 for D (6 bases). The CDR3 consists of 14 residues. The V end was cut by 7 bases, the J end by 0 bases, with 9 bases between. CDR1 and CDR2 from the germline V gene are LNHDA and SQIVND (reference sequence). The CDR3 reads CASIPSANTGELFF. As DNA, the CDR3 is TGTGCCAGTATCCCTAGCGCGAACACCGGGGAGCTGTTTTTT.

V usage is TRBV6-1 and J usage is TRBJ2-4, with TRBD2 as a possible D gene (6 bases). Germline CDR1 is MNHNS and CDR2 is SASEGT. The CDR3 loop spans 13 amino acids. Trimming cost V 7 bases and J 10 bases, with 17 bases left between them. As DNA, the CDR3 is TGTGCCAGCAATTTGGGGGGAGAGGGGATTCAGTACTTC. This codes for CASNLGGEGIQYF.

The CDR3 DNA sequence: TGCGCCAGCAGCTTGGATGGTCAGGGAGGGACTGAAGCTTTCTTT. The encoded protein is CASSLDGQGGTEAFF. The chain recombines TRBV5-1 with TRBJ1-1; TRBD1 might be the D (5 bases). Trimming shortened V by 0 bases and J by 5 bases, and 14 bases separated the two germline ends. The CDR3 extends over 15 amino acids. Germline lookup yields CDR1 SGHRS and CDR2 YFSETQ.

This chain links TRBV2 with TRBJ2-4; TRBD1 aligns across 7 bases. The CDR3 runs 15 residues. CDR1 and CDR2 (germline): SNHLY, FYNNEI. The V gene end was trimmed by 6 bases and the J gene end by 2 bases; junction bases not matched to a gene: 7. For the CDR3, the DNA is TGTGCCAGCAGCCTACAGGGGTTGACCAAAAACATTCAGTACTTC. It is translated as CASSLQGLTKNIQYF.

The chain uses TRBV5-4 and TRBJ2-3, with a tentative D call TRBD1 (6 bases). CDR3 length: 13 residues. Germline CDR1 reads SGHNT; CDR2 reads YYREEE (reference sequence). The CDR3 is CAMQGTLADTQYF. The CDR3 DNA is TGTGCTATGCAGGGGACCCTTGCCGATACGCAGTATTTT.